These 18 T cell receptor beta chains were sequenced from one sample in a study of T cells in localized non-small cell lung cancer. Using immunoSEQ multiplex PCR, the repertoire was profiled, and TCRdb retains in-frame clones only, with some absent. The sample includes roughly 36,000 clones, around 93% seen only once; the top ten take approximately 5%. The source material was PBMCs, sampled before any cancer treatment. The source of these receptors is a man between 40 and 75 years old with stage II lung adenocarcinoma.

V and J are TRBV25-1 and TRBJ2-3; a possible D gene is TRBD1 (5 bases). Looked up from germline, CDR1 is MGHDK and CDR2 is SYGVNS. The V end lost 7 bases, the J end lost 5 bases, and 13 bases lay between the germline ends. This CDR3 comprises 13 residues. CDR3 sequence: CASKGVARDTQYF. The CDR3 bases are TGTGCCAGCAAAGGGGTTGCGCGAGATACGCAGTATTTT.

The chain recombines TRBV5-6 with TRBJ1-2; 7 bases agree with TRBD1. Per the germline V gene, CDR1 is SGHDT and CDR2 is YYEEEE. The CDR3 length is 15 residues. After removal of 0 bases from V and 3 bases from J, the junction contained 5 bases not matched to a gene. The DNA for the CDR3 is TGTGCCAGCAGCTTGGATAAGACAGGGTACTATGGCTACACCTTC. It codes for CASSLDKTGYYGYTF.

This sequence joins TRBV19 and TRBJ2-2; 8 nucleotides agree with TRBD1. This CDR3 contains 14 residues. J was trimmed by 4 bases and V by 4 bases; bases with no gene match: 2. Germline V gene data show CDR1 as LNHDA and CDR2 as SQIVND (reference sequence). The CDR3 DNA follows: TGTGCCAGTAGTACCGACAGGGGCACCGGGGAGCTGTTTTTT. Translation gives CASSTDRGTGELFF.

The chain carries TRBV7-9 and TRBJ2-3; 12 nucleotides line up with TRBD2. The CDR3 is made up of 17 amino acids. The germline CDR1 and CDR2 sequences are SEHNR and FQNEAQ (reference sequence). V trimming: 5 bases; J trimming: 2 bases; junction bases outside the gene matches: 8. The CDR3 DNA reads TGTGCCAGCAGCGCCGACGGGACTAGCGGGTTCACAGATACGCAGTATTTT. Its translation: CASSADGTSGFTDTQYF.

The J gene is TRBJ2-6, the V gene TRBV7-9; 8 bases agree with TRBD1. Germline V lookup: CDR1 SEHNR, CDR2 FQNEAQ (reference sequence). CDR3 size: 14 residues. After removal of 3 bases from V and 9 bases from J, the junction contained 4 bases not matched to a gene. This CDR3 reads CASSFGQGGNVLTF. Written as DNA, the CDR3 is TGTGCCAGCAGCTTTGGACAGGGCGGCAACGTCCTGACTTTC.

The CDR3 spells CASSLTTGGGPEAFF. Here the CDR3 DNA reads TGTGCCAGCAGTTTAACGACAGGGGGGGGACCTGAAGCTTTCTTT. This chain uses TRBV28 with TRBJ1-1, with 9 bases lining up with TRBD1. There are 15 residues in the CDR3. The germline gives CDR1 MDHEN, CDR2 SYDVKM. J was trimmed by 6 bases and V by 2 bases; bases with no gene match: 7.

CDR3 sequence reads: CASSLWGSGRFSSYEQYF. Written as DNA, the CDR3 is TGTGCCAGCAGTTTATGGGGTAGCGGGAGGTTCAGCTCCTACGAGCAGTACTTC. This chain links TRBV28 with TRBJ2-7; 10 nucleotides agree with TRBD2. V shed 0 bases, J shed 0 bases, and the junction held 8 bases outside the gene matches. This CDR3 is 18 amino acids long. Germline V CDR1 and CDR2: MDHEN, SYDVKM.

V usage is TRBV6-5 and J usage is TRBJ1-4; D not certain. In germline, CDR1 is MNHEY, CDR2 SVGAGI. This CDR3 has 12 residues. Trimming shortened V by 6 bases and J by 7 bases, and 9 bases separated the two germline ends. The CDR3 here is CASRRRGEKLFF. Written as DNA, the CDR3 is TGTGCCAGCAGGCGACGTGGTGAAAAACTGTTTTTT.

V is TRBV7-9 and J is TRBJ2-2, with 7 bases identical to TRBD1. The CDR3 runs to 19 residues. In germline, CDR1 is SEHNR, CDR2 FQNEAQ (reference sequence). V lost 2 bases and J lost 2; bases outside the gene matches: 14. DNA of the CDR3: TGTGCCAGCAGCTTAAATGTCGACCCGACAGGGCGTAACACCGGGGAGCTGTTTTTT. Its protein product is CASSLNVDPTGRNTGELFF.

CDR3 region: CASSLGVRGYSYEQYF. Here the CDR3 DNA reads TGCGCCAGCAGCTTGGGTGTGCGGGGCTACTCCTACGAGCAGTACTTC. This chain uses TRBV5-1 with TRBJ2-7; possible D gene TRBD2, 6 bases. Trimming took 0 bases from V and 0 from J, leaving 13 bases between them. Germline V gene lookup returns CDR1 SGHRS and CDR2 YFSETQ. CDR3 length: 16 residues.

The chain links TRBV19 to TRBJ2-1; 8 nucleotides agree with TRBD1. The V gene's germline CDR1 is LNHDA and CDR2 SQIVND (reference sequence). V lost 6 bases, J lost 8 bases, and 12 bases stayed unmatched. This CDR3 is built from 15 residues. The CDR3 region has the DNA TGTGCCAGTAGGATCGAGGACAGGGCCGGATATGAGCAGTTCTTC. Its protein product is CASRIEDRAGYEQFF. The whole variable domain, remainder taken from reference TRBV19 and TRBJ2-1, is DGGITQSPKYLFRKEGQNVTLSCEQNLNHDAMYWYRQDPGQGLRLIYYSQIVNDFQKGDIAEGYSVSREKKESFPLTVTSAQKNPTAFYLCASRIEDRAGYEQFFGPGTRLTVL.

The chain links TRBV27 to TRBJ1-3; TRBD1 matches 8 bases. The length of the CDR3 is 17 residues. Trimming cost V 6 bases and J 3 bases; bases outside gene matches: 13. The germline gives CDR1 MNHEY, CDR2 SMNVEV (reference sequence). The DNA of the CDR3 is TGTGCCAGCAGCCCAGGGGGCGCTGGGGGATTTGGAAACACCATATATTTT. Amino acid sequence: CASSPGGAGGFGNTIYF.

This chain links TRBV6-1 with TRBJ2-5; the D gene could be TRBD1 or TRBD2 (6 bases each). The ends were cut back, 5 bases at V and 4 bases at J, with 14 bases in the middle. Looked up from germline, CDR1 is MNHNS and CDR2 is SASEGT. The CDR3 loop spans 14 amino acids. CDR3 DNA: TGTGCCAGCAGTTTACGGGGGCACGGAGAGACCCAGTACTTC. Translation: CASSLRGHGETQYF.

The chain couples TRBV7-8 to TRBJ2-4, with D perhaps given as TRBD1 or TRBD2 (6 bases each). Trimming pared 2 bases from V and 2 bases from J, leaving 19 bases between. The germline V gene has CDR1 SGHVS and CDR2 FQNEAQ. The CDR3 loop spans 18 amino acids. This CDR3 is CASSLNLFGGGSKNIQYF. The CDR3 bases are TGTGCCAGCAGCTTAAACCTTTTCGGGGGCGGGTCCAAAAACATTCAGTACTTC.

The V and J genes are TRBV7-2 and TRBJ2-5; 10 bases agree with TRBD2. The last part of the DNA fits TRBJ2-7 better; the J call may be wrong. Per germline, CDR1 SGHTA and CDR2 FQGNSA. The CDR3 loop spans 16 amino acids. CDR3: CASSLVSLAGVGEQYF. The CDR3 region has the DNA TGTGCCAGCAGCTTAGTCAGCCTAGCGGGAGTTGGCGAGCAGTACTTC.

The chain couples TRBV28 to TRBJ1-3; D remains unclear. V was cut by 1 base and J by 0 bases, with 10 bases left in between. This CDR3 is built from 16 residues. Germline V gene lookup returns CDR1 MDHEN and CDR2 SYDVKM. The CDR3 region is CASSLYTRISGNTIYF. The CDR3 bases are TGTGCCAGCAGTTTATACACGAGGATCTCTGGAAACACCATATATTTT.

This CDR3 reads CASRPGVADTQYF. CDR3 coding DNA: TGTGCCAGTAGGCCAGGGGTGGCAGATACGCAGTATTTT. The rearrangement links TRBV19 to TRBJ2-3; the D gene is possibly TRBD1 (6 bases). Germline V gene sequence: CDR1 LNHDA, CDR2 SQIVND (reference sequence). Trimming pared 6 bases from V and 4 bases from J, leaving 11 bases between. The CDR3 loop spans 13 amino acids.

The sample holds one count of this clone. This sequence joins TRBV2 and TRBJ1-5; no definite D call. In germline, CDR1 is SNHLY, CDR2 FYNNEI. V was shortened by 4 bases and J by 4 bases, with 8 bases between the two germline ends. The CDR3 covers 13 residues. CDR3 sequence (DNA): TGTGCCAGCAGTGTGGCGGGGAATCAGCCCCAGCATTTT. Its translation is CASSVAGNQPQHF.